What follows are 28 T cell receptor beta chains derived from one specimen sequenced in a study of cytomegalovirus exposure and HLA in healthy donors (dated 2017 in TCRdb). Libraries were built with the immunoSEQ multiplex PCR assay. For the multiplex PCR, a mixture combining 60 forward primers for TCR Vbeta segments and 13 reverse primers for TCR Jbeta segments was used. TCRdb retrieved this table from immuneACCESS and kept in-frame rearrangements only. Not all clones are present; in checked studies, unresolved V genes account for under half, and no reason is known for the remainder. Present in this sample are roughly 90,000 clones, about four fifths of which were seen just once. The ten biggest clones cover about 3.7% of the sample. Sequenced sample: PBMCs. These receptors all come from a man younger than 40 in good health and CMV-seropositive.

This sequence joins TRBV6-5 and TRBJ2-1, with D unresolved. CDR3 length: 13 amino acids. Trimming removed 2 bases from V and 7 bases from J, with 9 bases in between. Looked up from germline, CDR1 is MNHEY and CDR2 is SVGAGI. CDR3 in DNA: TGTGCCAGCAGTTACGAAGCTAGGAATGAGCAGTTCTTC. This gives the protein CASSYEARNEQFF.

V usage is TRBV18 and J usage is TRBJ2-7, with D unresolved. V was pared by 3 bases and J by 0 bases, with 9 bases between. Germline loops: CDR1 KGHSH, CDR2 LQKENI. CDR3 size: 14 residues. The CDR3 region has the DNA TGTGCCAGCTCACCCCCTCGTAGCTCCTACGAGCAGTACTTC. It encodes CASSPPRSSYEQYF.

The chain recombines TRBV27 with TRBJ2-1, with D uncertain. Germline-derived CDR1 and CDR2 are MNHEY and SMNVEV (reference sequence). The CDR3 consists of 13 residues. V was pared by 3 bases and J by 2 bases, with 5 bases between. The CDR3 region is CASSLAAYNEQFF. Here the CDR3 DNA reads TGTGCCAGCAGTTTGGCAGCCTACAATGAGCAGTTCTTC.

The genes are TRBV28 and TRBJ1-1; possibly TRBD1 for D (6 bases). Germline loops: CDR1 MDHEN, CDR2 SYDVKM. Trimming took 6 bases from V and 6 from J, leaving 17 bases between them. The CDR3 runs 14 residues. The CDR3 sequence: CASRDLRGGAEAFF. In DNA, the CDR3 is TGTGCCAGCAGGGATTTACGGGGGGGCGCTGAAGCTTTCTTT. Based on the CDR3 plus reference TRBV28 and TRBJ1-1, the full variable domain is DVKVTQSSRYLVKRTGEKVFLECVQDMDHENMFWYRQDPGLGLRLIYFSYDVKMKEKGDIPEGYSVSREKKERFSLILESASTNQTSMYLCASRDLRGGAEAFFGQGTRLTVV.

This clone showed up just a few times. This chain joins TRBV10-3 and TRBJ1-4, with D uncertain. CDR1 ENHRY and CDR2 SYGVKD come from the germline V gene. V lost 0 bases, J lost 6 bases, and 11 bases lay in between. The CDR3 is made up of 15 amino acids. The CDR3 reads CAISESGGWDEKLFF. The CDR3 nucleotides are TGTGCCATCAGTGAGTCTGGAGGGTGGGATGAAAAACTGTTTTTT.

Concerning this clone itself: This CDR3 is also generated by other DNA sequences in the sample. The chain is built from TRBV5-1 and TRBJ1-1, with TRBD1 identical over 8 bases. Trimming took 2 bases from V and 5 from J; bases not matched to a gene: 2. The germline CDR1 and CDR2 sequences are SGHRS and YFSETQ. The CDR3 is made up of 13 amino acids. In DNA, the CDR3 is TGCGCCAGCAGCTTCACAGGGGGAACTGAAGCTTTCTTT. This translates into CASSFTGGTEAFF. The variable domain in full, with the rest retrieved from reference TRBV5-1 and TRBJ1-1, is KAGVTQTPRYLIKTRGQQVTLSCSPISGHRSVSWYQQTPGQGLQFLFEYFSETQRNKGNFPGRFSGRQFSNSRSEMNVSTLELGDSALYLCASSFTGGTEAFFGQGTRLTVV.

This clone was seen a handful of times. The chain uses TRBV19 and TRBJ2-1, with D unresolved. Germline lookup yields CDR1 LNHDA and CDR2 SQIVND (reference sequence). This CDR3 is 12 amino acids long. V shed 6 bases and J shed 9 bases, with 12 bases lying between them. The CDR3 DNA reads TGTGCCAGTAGGGAAGTGAGAGGTGAGCAGTTCTTC. It specifies CASREVRGEQFF.

The rearrangement links TRBV29-1 to TRBJ2-1; 8 bases map to TRBD1. CDR3 length: 12 residues. The V segment lost 1 base and the J segment 10 bases; nucleotides outside the gene matches: 3. CDR1 and CDR2 from the germline V gene are SQVTM and ANQGSEA. The CDR3 protein is CSVEGTGSEQFF. CDR3 DNA: TGCAGCGTTGAAGGGACAGGGAGCGAGCAGTTCTTC.

The chain is built from TRBV30 and TRBJ1-1; D ambiguous. V lost 3 bases to trimming and J lost 1 base, with 12 bases between them. The germline V gene has CDR1 GTSNPN and CDR2 SVGIG (reference sequence). This CDR3 contains 14 residues. Written as DNA, the CDR3 is TGTGCCTGGAGCAAGATGACACCGAACACTGAAGCTTTCTTT. This encodes CAWSKMTPNTEAFF.

The V call is TRBV7-6, the J call TRBJ1-5; D unresolved. This CDR3 has 13 amino acids. V lost 5 bases, J lost 5 bases, and 10 bases lay in between. Germline V gives CDR1 SGHVS, CDR2 FNYEAQ. In DNA, the CDR3 is TGTGCCAGCAGCCCGATCGGGGATCAGCCCCAGCATTTT. Encoded protein: CASSPIGDQPQHF.

V and J are TRBV7-9 and TRBJ2-7; D not certain. V lost 5 bases and J 3 bases, leaving 8 bases between the germline ends. Germline lookup yields CDR1 SEHNR and CDR2 FQNEAQ (reference sequence). The CDR3 runs 12 residues. The CDR3 sequence: CASSRDIYEQYF. CDR3 nucleotide sequence: TGTGCCAGCAGCCGAGACATCTACGAGCAGTACTTC.

This clone was found once. The V gene is TRBV30, the J gene TRBJ1-4; maybe TRBD1 (5 bases). The germline V and J ends were trimmed by 2 bases and 4 bases, with 11 bases remaining between them. The CDR3 sequence is 14 residues long. CDR1 is GTSNPN and CDR2 is SVGIG in the germline V gene (reference sequence). This CDR3 is CAWSRQTLNEKLFF. Written as DNA, the CDR3 is TGTGCCTGGAGTCGACAGACTCTTAATGAAAAACTGTTTTTT.

V and J are TRBV28 and TRBJ2-5, with a weak D call TRBD2 (7 bases). The J call may be wrong; the DNA end is better matched by TRBJ2-7. The CDR3 consists of 16 residues. CDR1 is MDHEN, CDR2 SYDVKM, per germline. The CDR3 region is CASGEGGVRLSYEQYF. The CDR3 coding sequence is TGTGCCAGCGGGGAGGGGGGCGTCCGCCTCTCCTACGAGCAGTACTTC.

This chain joins TRBV27 and TRBJ1-2; TRBD1 aligns across 8 bases. The CDR3 runs 12 residues. The germline CDR1 and CDR2 sequences are MNHEY and SMNVEV (reference sequence). Trimming took 8 bases from V and 4 from J; bases not matched to a gene: 3. In DNA form, the CDR3 reads TGTGCCAGCCGGACAGGGCGCTATGGCTACACCTTC. It yields the protein CASRTGRYGYTF.

The chain couples TRBV5-4 to TRBJ1-5; D is perhaps TRBD1 (5 bases). Trimming stripped 2 bases from V and 9 bases from J, with 12 bases between. The V gene's germline CDR1 is SGHNT and CDR2 YYREEE (reference sequence). This CDR3 spans 13 amino acids. CDR3 coding DNA: TGTGCCAGCAGCTTAGCAGGGTCCGTGCCCCAGCATTTT. Protein sequence: CASSLAGSVPQHF.

CDR3 residues: CASSQGGNTEAFF. The CDR3 coding sequence is TGTGCCAGCTCCCAGGGGGGGAACACTGAAGCTTTCTTT. The chain couples TRBV18 to TRBJ1-1; 7 positions agree with TRBD1. This CDR3 has 13 residues. Germline V gives CDR1 KGHSH, CDR2 LQKENI. Losses at the gene ends were 6 bases for V and 1 base for J; bases not matched to a gene: 2.

This chain joins TRBV2 and TRBJ1-2, with 9 bases matching TRBD1. V trimming: 5 bases; J trimming: 7 bases; junction bases outside the gene matches: 14. The CDR3 runs 16 residues. Germline V gene lookup returns CDR1 SNHLY and CDR2 FYNNEI. CDR3: CASSPRVGTGSVGYTF. CDR3 nucleotide sequence: TGTGCCAGCAGTCCGAGGGTGGGGACAGGGTCTGTTGGCTACACCTTC.

This clone was seen a single time. The CDR3 protein is CASSAPGGGRGETQYF. CDR3 sequence (DNA): TGTGCCAGCAGCGCCCCCGGTGGAGGGAGGGGGGAGACCCAGTACTTC. The chain employs TRBV9 and TRBJ2-5; tentative D call: TRBD2 (7 bases). Trimming removed 3 bases from V and 5 bases from J, with 20 bases in between. The V gene's germline CDR1 is SGDLS and CDR2 YYNGEE. The CDR3 runs 16 residues. Full variable domain (missing parts from reference TRBV9 and TRBJ2-5): DSGVTQTPKHLITATGQRVTLRCSPRSGDLSVYWYQQSLDQGLQFLIQYYNGEERAKGNILERFSAQQFPDLHSELNLSSLELGDSALYFCASSAPGGGRGETQYFGPGTRLLVL.

The table lists this clone with a count of one. The chain uses TRBV9 and TRBJ2-7; 11 bases match TRBD2. Germline CDR1 is SGDLS and CDR2 is YYNGEE. Losses at the gene ends were 2 bases for V and 0 bases for J; bases not matched to a gene: 1. This CDR3 contains 15 residues. CDR3 in amino acids: CASSVGTSGSYEQYF. The DNA for the CDR3 is TGTGCCAGCAGCGTTGGGACTAGCGGCTCCTACGAGCAGTACTTC.

V and J are TRBV10-3 and TRBJ2-7; 8 positions match TRBD2. Trimming removed 11 bases from V and 1 base from J; junction bases left unmatched: 7. The CDR3 runs 13 residues. Germline assignment: CDR1 ENHRY and CDR2 SYGVKD. The CDR3 DNA follows: TGTGCCTCGGGGGGGGTTCTTTCCTACGAGCAGTACTTC. The encoded protein is CASGGVLSYEQYF.

J is TRBJ2-7 and V is TRBV9; 8 bases map to TRBD1. V was pared by 4 bases and J by 3 bases, with 6 bases of the junction left unmatched. CDR3 length: 14 amino acids. Germline V lookup: CDR1 SGDLS, CDR2 YYNGEE. CDR3 region: CASSPWTGNYEQYF. In DNA, the CDR3 is TGTGCCAGCAGCCCCTGGACAGGGAACTACGAGCAGTACTTC.

The sample holds a few counts of this clone. The chain recombines TRBV27 with TRBJ1-5; D is unresolved. The CDR3 covers 13 residues. Looked up from germline, CDR1 is MNHEY and CDR2 is SMNVEV (reference sequence). The germline V and J ends were trimmed by 6 bases and 10 bases, with 16 bases remaining between them. CDR3 protein: CASSLGREGPQHF. The CDR3 DNA reads TGTGCCAGCAGCCTAGGGAGGGAGGGTCCCCAGCATTTT.

V gene TRBV9 combines with J gene TRBJ1-1; the D gene is possibly TRBD1 (6 bases). CDR3 length equals 14 residues. CDR1 and CDR2 from the germline V gene are SGDLS and YYNGEE. The germline V and J ends were trimmed by 0 bases and 3 bases, with 9 bases remaining between them. Written as DNA, the CDR3 is TGTGCCAGCAGCGTAGAAGGGGGTTACACTGAAGCTTTCTTT. It specifies CASSVEGGYTEAFF.

The rearrangement links TRBV6-5 to TRBJ1-1; D gene uncertain. V gave up 11 bases and J gave up 2 bases, with 12 bases separating them. Germline-derived CDR1 and CDR2 are MNHEY and SVGAGI. There are 12 residues in the CDR3. CDR3 loop: CAVRSVNTEAFF. CDR3 nucleotide sequence: TGTGCCGTGAGGAGCGTCAACACTGAAGCTTTCTTT.

V is TRBV28 and J is TRBJ1-4; TRBD1 might be the D (6 bases). CDR3 size: 16 residues. In germline, CDR1 is MDHEN, CDR2 SYDVKM. Trimming left V 7 bases short and J 0 bases short, with 15 bases between. In DNA form, the CDR3 reads TGTGCCAGCACCGACGGGACAACATCAACTAATGAAAAACTGTTTTTT. It codes for CASTDGTTSTNEKLFF. The variable domain in full, completed from reference TRBV28 and TRBJ1-4, reads DVKVTQSSRYLVKRTGEKVFLECVQDMDHENMFWYRQDPGLGLRLIYFSYDVKMKEKGDIPEGYSVSREKKERFSLILESASTNQTSMYLCASTDGTTSTNEKLFFGSGTQLSVL.

This chain uses TRBV5-4 with TRBJ1-3; D call uncertain. The germline CDR1 and CDR2 sequences are SGHNT and YYREEE (reference sequence). The CDR3 extends over 14 amino acids. Trimming took 0 bases from V and 2 from J, leaving 6 bases between them. For the CDR3, the DNA is TGTGCCAGCAGCTTGGACGGAGCTGGAAACACCATATATTTT. Translated: CASSLDGAGNTIYF.

This clone appeared a few times. V gene TRBV6-1 combines with J gene TRBJ1-2, with TRBD1 matching over 8 bases. Germline trimming cut 2 bases from V and 8 bases from J; bases unmatched to any gene: 7. Germline CDR1 is MNHNS and CDR2 is SASEGT. The CDR3 covers 14 residues. CDR3 region: CASSEQQGASGYTF. The DNA for the CDR3 is TGTGCCAGCAGTGAACAGCAGGGGGCCTCGGGCTACACCTTC.

This chain links TRBV2 with TRBJ2-7; D may be TRBD1 (6 bases). The CDR3 is made up of 15 amino acids. V was shortened by 6 bases and J by 6 bases, with 21 bases between the two germline ends. The germline V gene has CDR1 SNHLY and CDR2 FYNNEI. CDR3 region: CASSPGHLTGSEQYF. CDR3 nucleotide sequence: TGTGCCAGCAGCCCGGGTCACCTTACAGGGAGCGAGCAGTACTTC.